These T cell receptor beta chains were read from a single sample in a study of neurological immune-mediated disorders. TCRdb reanalysed the 5' RACE reads using MiXCR and keeps one entry per CDR3 protein. In the table there are fewer than 80,000 distinct CDR3 sequences, under 5.5% of which are singletons. What was sequenced was PBMCs. The origin of the receptors is a woman aged 45-65 years with multiple sclerosis. Each CDR3 is given with its conserved first and last residue.

CDR3aa: CASSSDRGGAEAFF
v_gene: TRBV11-2

CDR3aa: CASSLAVVNSGNTIYF
v_gene: TRBV11-1

CDR3aa: CASSATGGTWETQYF
v_gene: TRBV7-2

CDR3aa: CASSFVGRGADDEQFF
v_gene: TRBV5-1

CDR3aa: CASSLAPGSGEKLFF
v_gene: TRBV5-1

CDR3aa: CASKRLRDGYTF
v_gene: TRBV2

CDR3aa: CASSLDLRERTDTQYF
v_gene: TRBV5-1

CDR3aa: CSARSGGYNEQFF
v_gene: TRBV20-1

CDR3aa: CSANDGGWTEAFF
v_gene: TRBV20-1

CDR3aa: CASSLYGRDRGDTQYF
v_gene: TRBV5-5

CDR3aa: CATSRDVDSYQPQHF
v_gene: TRBV15

CDR3aa: CASSWSGGGRSEAFF
v_gene: TRBV7-2

CDR3aa: CASSRSRNEQFF
v_gene: TRBV7-8

CDR3aa: CSAPSTYNEQFF
v_gene: TRBV20-1

CDR3aa: CASSFVDRQETQYF
v_gene: TRBV5-6

CDR3aa: CASSSRDRDYGYTF
v_gene: TRBV7-9

CDR3aa: CASSLDRGDTQYF
v_gene: TRBV7-9

CDR3aa: CSADWTSGVTDTQYF
v_gene: TRBV20-1

CDR3aa: CASSFDPANEQYF
v_gene: TRBV11-3

CDR3aa: CASSPTRGSGYTF
v_gene: TRBV28

CDR3aa: CASSRNNANTEAFF
v_gene: TRBV5-1

CDR3aa: CASSQESTSGRSTDTQYF
v_gene: TRBV4-3

CDR3aa: CASSLNGAGNTEAFF
v_gene: TRBV5-1

CDR3aa: CASRRQENSPLNF
v_gene: TRBV7-8

CDR3aa: CASSPTGRVSYGYTF
v_gene: TRBV12-3/TRBV12-4

CDR3aa: CATSRDSRGSTDTQYF
v_gene: TRBV15

CDR3aa: CASSLGQGNKAFF
v_gene: TRBV3-1

CDR3aa: CASSMGLAGLETQYF
v_gene: TRBV11-2

CDR3aa: CATSAYPRGGYNEQFF
v_gene: TRBV24-1

CDR3aa: CASSQRRLAGQETQYF
v_gene: TRBV3-1

CDR3aa: CASGQGAREKLFF
v_gene: TRBV6-2/TRBV6-3

CDR3aa: CSAPTGAYEQYF
v_gene: TRBV20-1

CDR3aa: CASSKLQGGTAYEQYF
v_gene: TRBV11-2

CDR3aa: CSATGGQRRDTQYF
v_gene: TRBV20-1

CDR3aa: CASTSGGLNTGELFF
v_gene: TRBV2

CDR3aa: CASSYQGSYQETQYF
v_gene: TRBV6-5

CDR3aa: CSVRDGDQPQNF
v_gene: TRBV29-1

CDR3aa: CASRADGNTGELFF
v_gene: TRBV5-1

CDR3aa: CASSKQGYTEAFF
v_gene: TRBV28

CDR3aa: CSARDSSGPDTQYF
v_gene: TRBV20-1

CDR3aa: CSASSGGPSDTQYF
v_gene: TRBV20-1

CDR3aa: CATSDQGKSSYNEQFF
v_gene: TRBV24-1

CDR3aa: CSATTSSGIDTQYF
v_gene: TRBV20-1

CDR3aa: CASSLARGGWIGDTQYF
v_gene: TRBV7-2

CDR3aa: CASSAGQGNYNEQFF
v_gene: TRBV5-1

CDR3aa: CASGREGKGDGYTF
v_gene: TRBV28

CDR3aa: CATSDPRAGSTEAFF
v_gene: TRBV24-1

CDR3aa: CASSLVWQGETQYF
v_gene: TRBV7-2

CDR3aa: CAINRDFRDNEQFF
v_gene: TRBV10-3

CDR3aa: CASSQDAGNTQYF
v_gene: TRBV4-2

CDR3aa: CASSQDGSWGNQPQNF
v_gene: TRBV4-2

CDR3aa: CASSQPISGANVLTF
v_gene: TRBV3-1

CDR3aa: CASSLGKSPGNTIYF
v_gene: TRBV7-3